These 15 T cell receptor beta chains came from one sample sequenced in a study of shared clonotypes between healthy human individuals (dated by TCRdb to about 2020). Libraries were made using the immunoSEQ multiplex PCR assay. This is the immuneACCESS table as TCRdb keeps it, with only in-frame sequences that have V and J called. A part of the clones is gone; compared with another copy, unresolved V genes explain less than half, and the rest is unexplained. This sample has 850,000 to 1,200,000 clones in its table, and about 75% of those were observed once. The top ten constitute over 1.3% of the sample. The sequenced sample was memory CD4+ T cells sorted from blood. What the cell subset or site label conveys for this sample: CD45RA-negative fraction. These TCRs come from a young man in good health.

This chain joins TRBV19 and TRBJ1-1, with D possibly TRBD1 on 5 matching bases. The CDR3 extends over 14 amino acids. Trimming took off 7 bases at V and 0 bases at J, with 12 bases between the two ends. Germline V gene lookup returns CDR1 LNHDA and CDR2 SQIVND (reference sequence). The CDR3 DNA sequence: TGTGCCAGTATCAGGGACGGATTGAACACTGAAGCTTTCTTT. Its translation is CASIRDGLNTEAFF. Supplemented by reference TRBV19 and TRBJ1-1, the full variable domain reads DGGITQSPKYLFRKEGQNVTLSCEQNLNHDAMYWYRQDPGQGLRLIYYSQIVNDFQKGDIAEGYSVSREKKESFPLTVTSAQKNPTAFYLCASIRDGLNTEAFFGQGTRLTVV.

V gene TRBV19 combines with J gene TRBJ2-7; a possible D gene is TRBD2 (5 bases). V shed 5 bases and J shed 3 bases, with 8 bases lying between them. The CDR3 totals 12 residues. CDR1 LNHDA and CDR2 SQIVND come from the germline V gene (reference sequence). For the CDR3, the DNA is TGTGCCAGTAGTGCCCGGGACTACGAGCAGTACTTC. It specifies CASSARDYEQYF.

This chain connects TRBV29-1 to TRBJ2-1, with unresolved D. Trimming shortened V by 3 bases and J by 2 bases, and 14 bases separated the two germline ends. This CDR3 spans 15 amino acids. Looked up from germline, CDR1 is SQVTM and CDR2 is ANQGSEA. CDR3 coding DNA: TGCAGCGTTGATGGTCGCGGTCGGACCTACAATGAGCAGTTCTTC. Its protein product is CSVDGRGRTYNEQFF.

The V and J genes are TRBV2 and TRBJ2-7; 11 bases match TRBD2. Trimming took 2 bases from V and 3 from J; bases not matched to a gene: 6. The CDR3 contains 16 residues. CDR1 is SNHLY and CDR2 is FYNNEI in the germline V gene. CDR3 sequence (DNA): TGTGCCAGCAGTGAAAGGCCTAGCGGGGGGAGCTACGAGCAGTACTTC. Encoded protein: CASSERPSGGSYEQYF.

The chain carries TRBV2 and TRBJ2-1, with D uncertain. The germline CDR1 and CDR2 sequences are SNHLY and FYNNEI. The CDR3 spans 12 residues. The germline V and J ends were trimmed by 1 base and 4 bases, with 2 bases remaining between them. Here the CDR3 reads CASSEVYNEQFF. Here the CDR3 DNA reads TGTGCCAGCAGTGAAGTGTACAATGAGCAGTTCTTC.

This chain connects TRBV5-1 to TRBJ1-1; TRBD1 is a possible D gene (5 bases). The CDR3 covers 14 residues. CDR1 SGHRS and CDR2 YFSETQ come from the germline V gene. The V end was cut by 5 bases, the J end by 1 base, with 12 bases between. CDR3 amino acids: CASSPDTGNTEAFF. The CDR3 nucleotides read TGCGCCAGCAGTCCCGATACAGGGAACACTGAAGCTTTCTTT.

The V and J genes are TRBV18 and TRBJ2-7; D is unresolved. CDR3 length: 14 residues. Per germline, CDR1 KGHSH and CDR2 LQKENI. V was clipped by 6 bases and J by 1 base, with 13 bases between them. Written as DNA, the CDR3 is TGTGCCAGCTCGTTCAGTAGAGATTCCTACGAGCAGTACTTC. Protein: CASSFSRDSYEQYF.

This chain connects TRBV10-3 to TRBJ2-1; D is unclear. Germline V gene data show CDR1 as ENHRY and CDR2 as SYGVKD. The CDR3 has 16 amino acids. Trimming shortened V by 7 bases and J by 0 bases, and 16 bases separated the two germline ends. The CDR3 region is CAITPNRAPSYNEQFF. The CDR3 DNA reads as TGTGCCATCACTCCTAACCGGGCCCCCTCCTACAATGAGCAGTTCTTC.

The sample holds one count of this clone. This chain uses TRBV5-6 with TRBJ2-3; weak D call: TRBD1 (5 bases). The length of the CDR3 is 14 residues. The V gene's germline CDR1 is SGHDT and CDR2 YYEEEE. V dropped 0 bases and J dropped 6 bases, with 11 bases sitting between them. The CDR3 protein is CASSLDRFGDTQYF. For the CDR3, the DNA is TGTGCCAGCAGCTTGGACAGGTTCGGCGATACGCAGTATTTT.

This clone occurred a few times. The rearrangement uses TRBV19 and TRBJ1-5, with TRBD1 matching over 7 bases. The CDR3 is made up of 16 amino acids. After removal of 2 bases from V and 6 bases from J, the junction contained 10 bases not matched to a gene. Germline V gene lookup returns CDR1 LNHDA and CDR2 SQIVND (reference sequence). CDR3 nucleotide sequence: TGTGCCAGTAGTATATATGGCAGGGGGGAGAGTCAGCCCCAGCATTTT. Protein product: CASSIYGRGESQPQHF.

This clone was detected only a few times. The CDR3 nucleotides are TGCGCCAGCAGCGTGCAGGGTGCCGGGGAGCTGTTTTTT. It translates to CASSVQGAGELFF. The chain joins TRBV5-1 to TRBJ2-2; perhaps TRBD1 as D (5 bases). The length of the CDR3 is 13 residues. CDR1 is SGHRS, CDR2 YFSETQ, per germline. V shed 4 bases and J shed 6 bases, with 10 bases lying between them. The variable domain in full, with the rest retrieved from reference TRBV5-1 and TRBJ2-2, is KAGVTQTPRYLIKTRGQQVTLSCSPISGHRSVSWYQQTPGQGLQFLFEYFSETQRNKGNFPGRFSGRQFSNSRSEMNVSTLELGDSALYLCASSVQGAGELFFGEGSRLTVL.

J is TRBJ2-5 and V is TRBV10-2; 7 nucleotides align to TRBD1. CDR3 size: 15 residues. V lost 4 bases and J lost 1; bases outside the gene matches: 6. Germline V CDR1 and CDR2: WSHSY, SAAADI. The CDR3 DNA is TGCGCCAGCAGTGGAGGGACAGCACCCCAAGAGACCCAGTACTTC. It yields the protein CASSGGTAPQETQYF.

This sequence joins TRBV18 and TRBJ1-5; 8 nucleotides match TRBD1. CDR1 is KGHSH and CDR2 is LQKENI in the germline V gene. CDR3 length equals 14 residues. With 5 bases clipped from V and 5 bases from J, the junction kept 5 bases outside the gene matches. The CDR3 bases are TGTGCCAGCTCAGGTGACAGGGGATATCAGCCCCAGCATTTT. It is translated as CASSGDRGYQPQHF.

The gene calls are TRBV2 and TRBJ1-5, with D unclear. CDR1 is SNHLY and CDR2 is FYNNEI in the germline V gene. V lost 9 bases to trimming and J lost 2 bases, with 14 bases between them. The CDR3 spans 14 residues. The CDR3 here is CASNKERGNQPQHF. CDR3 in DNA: TGTGCCAGTAACAAAGAAAGAGGCAATCAGCCCCAGCATTTT.

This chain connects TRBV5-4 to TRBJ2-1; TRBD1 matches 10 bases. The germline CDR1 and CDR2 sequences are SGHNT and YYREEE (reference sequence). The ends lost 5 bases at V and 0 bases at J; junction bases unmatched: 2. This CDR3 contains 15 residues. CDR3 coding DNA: TGTGCCAGCAGTCGGGACAGGGGCTCCTACAATGAGCAGTTCTTC. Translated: CASSRDRGSYNEQFF.